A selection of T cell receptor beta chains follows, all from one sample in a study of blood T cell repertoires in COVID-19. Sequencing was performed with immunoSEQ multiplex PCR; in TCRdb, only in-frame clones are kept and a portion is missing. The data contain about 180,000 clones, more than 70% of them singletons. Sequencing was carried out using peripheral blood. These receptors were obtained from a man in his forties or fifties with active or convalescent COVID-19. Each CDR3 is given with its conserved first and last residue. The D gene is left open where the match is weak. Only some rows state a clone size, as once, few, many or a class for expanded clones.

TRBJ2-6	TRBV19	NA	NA	TGTGCCAGTAGTCCAGCAGGTTCTGGGGCCAACGTCCTGACTTTC	CASSPAGSGANVLTF
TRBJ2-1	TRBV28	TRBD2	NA	TGTGCCAGCAGTTTATATCCGGGAGGGTACGGGGATGAGCAGTTCTTC	CASSLYPGGYGDEQFF
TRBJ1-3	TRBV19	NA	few	TGTGCCAGTAGTAGCGGGTTTCGTGGACGCTCTGGAAACACCATATATTTT	CASSSGFRGRSGNTIYF
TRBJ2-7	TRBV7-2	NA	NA	TGTGCCAGCAGCTTAGAGACGGGGAACTACGAGCAGTACTTC	CASSLETGNYEQYF
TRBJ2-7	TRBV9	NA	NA	TGTGCCAGCAGCACTAGGGGGAAGGGGTTCGGGCAGTACTTC	CASSTRGKGFGQYF
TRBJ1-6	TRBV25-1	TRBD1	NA	TGTGCCACCAAACAGGGGGTGGATGGGTCACCCCTCCACTTT	CATKQGVDGSPLHF
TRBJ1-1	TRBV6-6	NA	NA	TGTGCCAGCAGTCCACCGTTGTCGGTACACACTGAAGCTTTCTTT	CASSPPLSVHTEAFF
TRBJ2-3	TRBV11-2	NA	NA	TGTGCCAGCAGCTTAGTTTGGGGCGGCACAGATACGCAGTATTTT	CASSLVWGGTDTQYF
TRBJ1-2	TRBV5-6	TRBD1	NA	TGTGCCAGCACCCCTTCAGGGGGGAGCAGGGGCTACACCTTC	CASTPSGGSRGYTF
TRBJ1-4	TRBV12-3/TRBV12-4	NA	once	TGTGCCAGCAGTGTTAACTATGAAAAACTGTTTTTT	CASSVNYEKLFF
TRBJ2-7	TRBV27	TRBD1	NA	TGTGCCAGCAGTTTCTACCTCACGCCAGGGGGCGGCGAGCAGTACTTC	CASSFYLTPGGGEQYF
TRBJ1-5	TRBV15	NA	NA	TGTGCCACCAGCGGACTATATCAGCCCCAGCATTTT	CATSGLYQPQHF
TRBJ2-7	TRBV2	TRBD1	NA	TGTGCCCAGGGGGCCGGCTACGAGCAGTACTTC	CAQGAGYEQYF
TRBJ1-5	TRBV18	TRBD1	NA	TGTGCCAGCTCAGGCGGGACAGGGGGCAATCAGCCCCAGCATTTT	CASSGGTGGNQPQHF
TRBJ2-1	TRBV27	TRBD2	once	TGTGCCAGCAGTTTATCGCGGGGGGCCAATGAGCAGTTCTTC	CASSLSRGANEQFF
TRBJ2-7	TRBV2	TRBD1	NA	TGTGCCAGCACCGGGGACAGGGGGCGCGGCGAGCAGTACTTC	CASTGDRGRGEQYF
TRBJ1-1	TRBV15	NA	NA	TGTGCCACCAGCAGAGACGGGGGGCTGGGAGCTTTCTTT	CATSRDGGLGAFF
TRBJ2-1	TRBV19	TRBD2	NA	TGTGCCAGTAGAAGACTAGCGGCCCACTCCTACAATGAGCAGTTCTTC	CASRRLAAHSYNEQFF
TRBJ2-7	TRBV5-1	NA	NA	TGCGCCAGCAGCTTGGTCAGCTCCTACGAGCAGTACTTC	CASSLVSSYEQYF
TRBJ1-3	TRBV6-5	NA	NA	TGTGCCAGCAGTCGGCCAGGCTCTGGAAACACCATATATTTT	CASSRPGSGNTIYF
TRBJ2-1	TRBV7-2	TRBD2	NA	TGTGCCAGCAGCTTAGAGAGGCTAGCGGGATCGTATGGCTACAATGAGCAGTTCTTC	CASSLERLAGSYGYNEQFF
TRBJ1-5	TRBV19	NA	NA	TGTGCCAGTAGTATTAACTCAGGAATACGGCCCCAGCATTTT	CASSINSGIRPQHF
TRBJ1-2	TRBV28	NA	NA	TGTGCCAGCAGTTTAAAGGGGCGAGGCTACACCTTC	CASSLKGRGYTF
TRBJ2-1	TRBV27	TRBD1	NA	TGTGCCAGCAGGGCCCGGGACAGGAGAAACAATGAGCAGTTCTTC	CASRARDRRNNEQFF
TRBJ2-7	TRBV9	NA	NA	TGTGCCAGCAGCGTACAGGGGAACTCCTACGAGCAGTACTTC	CASSVQGNSYEQYF
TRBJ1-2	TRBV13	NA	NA	TGTGCCAGCAGCCGAACAGGGAACTATGGCTACACCTTC	CASSRTGNYGYTF
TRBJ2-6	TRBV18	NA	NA	TGTGCCAGCTCACCACGTACGGGAGACTCTGGGGCCAACGTCCTGACTTTC	CASSPRTGDSGANVLTF
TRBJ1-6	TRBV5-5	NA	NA	TGTGCCAGCAGCTTACGTGGGACACCGGATTCACCCCTCCACTTT	CASSLRGTPDSPLHF
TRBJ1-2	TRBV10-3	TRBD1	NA	TGTGCCATCAGCGAAACGGCCGACAGGGGGACGGATGGCTACACCTTC	CAISETADRGTDGYTF
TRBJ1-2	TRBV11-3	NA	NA	TGTGCCAGCAGCCGCGGATGGAACTATGGCTACACCTTC	CASSRGWNYGYTF
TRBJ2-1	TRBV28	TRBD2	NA	TGTGCCAGCAGTTTAGCGGGACTAGCGGCCAATGAGCAGTTCTTC	CASSLAGLAANEQFF
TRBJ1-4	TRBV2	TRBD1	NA	TGTGCCAGCAGTTTGGACAGGGATGAAAAACTGTTTTTT	CASSLDRDEKLFF
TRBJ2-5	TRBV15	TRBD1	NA	TGTGCCACCAGCAGAGACCCGACAGGGAAACAAGAGACCCAGTACTTC	CATSRDPTGKQETQYF
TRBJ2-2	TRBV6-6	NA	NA	TGTGCCAGCAGTTACTCGAAGCGAGGGTCCGGGGAGCTGTTTTTT	CASSYSKRGSGELFF
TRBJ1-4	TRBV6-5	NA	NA	TGTGCCAGCGCAACAGGAATTTATGAAAAACTGTTTTTT	CASATGIYEKLFF
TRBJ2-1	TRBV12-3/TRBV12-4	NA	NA	TGTGCCAGCAGTTTAGGCAGGGACAATGAGCAGTTCTTC	CASSLGRDNEQFF
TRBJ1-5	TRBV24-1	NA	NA	TGTGCCACCGATACAGGAGATAGCAATCAGCCCCAGCATTTT	CATDTGDSNQPQHF
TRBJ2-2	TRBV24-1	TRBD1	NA	TGTGCCACCAGTGATACCCGGGACAGGGCGGCCGGGGAGCTGTTTTTT	CATSDTRDRAAGELFF
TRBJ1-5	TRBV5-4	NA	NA	TGTGCCAGCAGCTTGGCCGGGGGGGATAGCAATCAGCCCCAGCATTTT	CASSLAGGDSNQPQHF
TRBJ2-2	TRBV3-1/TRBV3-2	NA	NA	TGTGCCAGCAGCCAGGGCGGGGACGGGGAGCTGTTTTTT	CASSQGGDGELFF
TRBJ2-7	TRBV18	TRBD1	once	TGTGCCAGCTCACCACGGGGTGGGACAGTTGCCTACGAGCAGTACTTC	CASSPRGGTVAYEQYF
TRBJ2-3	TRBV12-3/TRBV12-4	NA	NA	TGTGCCAGCAGTACCCGCGACACAGATACGCAGTATTTT	CASSTRDTDTQYF
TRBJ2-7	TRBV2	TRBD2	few	TGTGCCAGCAGTGAAGGTATCGCTAGCGGACTGAACGAGCAGTACTTC	CASSEGIASGLNEQYF
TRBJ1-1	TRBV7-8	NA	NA	TGTGCCAGCGGCCAAGTGGCAGGCGCGGGGAACACTGAAGCTTTCTTT	CASGQVAGAGNTEAFF
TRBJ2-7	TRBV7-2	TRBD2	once	TGTGCCAGCAGCCTTCAGGGAGGGGACGAGCAGTACTTC	CASSLQGGDEQYF
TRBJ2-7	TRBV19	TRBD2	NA	TGTGCCAGTAGTATATCTAGCGGGGGCTACGAGCAGTACTTC	CASSISSGGYEQYF
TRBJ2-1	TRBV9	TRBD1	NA	TGTGCCAGCAGCGTAGACCCGGGACAGGGGGTTAATGAGCAGTTCTTC	CASSVDPGQGVNEQFF
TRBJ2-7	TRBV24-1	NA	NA	TGTGCCACCAGTGACGCCCGAGGCTACGAGCAGTACTTC	CATSDARGYEQYF
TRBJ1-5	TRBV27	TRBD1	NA	TGTGCCAGCAGTCCGCGGACAGGTTCTTACAATCAGCCCCAGCATTTT	CASSPRTGSYNQPQHF
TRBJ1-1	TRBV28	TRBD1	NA	TGTGCCAGCAGTTGGGACAGTAACACTGAAGCTTTCTTT	CASSWDSNTEAFF
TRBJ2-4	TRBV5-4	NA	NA	TGTGCCAGCAGCCGCGGGGGCGGAATAGCCAAAAACATTCAGTACTTC	CASSRGGGIAKNIQYF
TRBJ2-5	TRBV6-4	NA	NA	TGTGCCAGCAACGGGAGTTTTCAAGAGACCCAGTACTTC	CASNGSFQETQYF
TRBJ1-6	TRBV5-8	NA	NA	TGTGCCAGCAGCTTGTTAGGGGGTAGTGCCTCCTATAATTCACCCCTCCACTTT	CASSLLGGSASYNSPLHF
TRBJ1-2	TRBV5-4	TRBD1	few	TGTGCCAGCAGCTTGCCACAGGGGCAGGCGGAAGGCTACACCTTC	CASSLPQGQAEGYTF
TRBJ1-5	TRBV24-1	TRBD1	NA	TGTGCCACCAGTGATCCTCGGAGGACAGGTAATGGCAATCAGCCCCAGCATTTT	CATSDPRRTGNGNQPQHF